The 24 T cell receptor beta chains in this list originate from one sample, sequenced in a study of T cell responses to AZD1222 COVID-19 vaccine. The data were produced by immunoSEQ multiplex PCR, yet TCRdb's version contains in-frame clones alone and is incomplete. The profile covers about 110,000 clones, with more than 70% appearing a single time and about 3.3% taken by the ten largest. The sequenced sample was peripheral blood, obtained on day 0 of AZD1222 vaccination. The receptors shown here come from an adult in good health.

CDR3 nucleotide sequence: TGCGCCAGCAGCCCAGAGGTACGACAGCTCTATGGCTACACCTTC. Translation gives CASSPEVRQLYGYTF. V gene TRBV4-1 combines with J gene TRBJ1-2; D is possibly TRBD1 (5 bases). The CDR3 runs 15 residues. CDR1 is MGHRA, CDR2 YSYEKL, per germline. V lost 4 bases and J 4 bases, leaving 16 bases between the germline ends.

The chain joins TRBV6-2 or TRBV6-3 to TRBJ1-1; 9 positions match TRBD1. V lost 2 bases, J lost 7 bases, and 8 bases stayed unmatched. Germline CDR1 and CDR2: MNHEY and SVGEGT. The CDR3 covers 15 residues. Here the CDR3 DNA reads TGTGCCAGCAGTTACGGAGGGACAGGGCTGAGTGAAGCTTTCTTT. This encodes CASSYGGTGLSEAFF.

This chain links TRBV6-5 with TRBJ1-4; D is possibly TRBD1 (5 bases). The germline CDR1 and CDR2 sequences are MNHEY and SVGAGI. The CDR3 spans 14 residues. Trimming stripped 6 bases from V and 6 bases from J, with 14 bases between. CDR3: CASRTGGEDEKLFF. In nucleotides, the CDR3 is TGTGCCAGCAGGACGGGGGGAGAGGATGAAAAACTGTTTTTT.

CDR3 sequence reads: CASTTDALIGNTIYF. CDR3 sequence (DNA): TGCGCCAGCACTACCGACGCACTTATCGGAAACACCATATATTTT. The rearrangement links TRBV5-1 to TRBJ1-3; D ambiguous. Germline CDR1 SGHRS, CDR2 YFSETQ. Trimming took 6 bases from V and 4 from J, leaving 17 bases between them. This CDR3 region has 15 residues.

This clone was recorded only once. This chain joins TRBV2 and TRBJ1-1; possibly TRBD1 for D (6 bases). This CDR3 spans 14 amino acids. Germline lookup yields CDR1 SNHLY and CDR2 FYNNEI. V lost 3 bases and J lost 3, with 11 bases in between. DNA of the CDR3: TGTGCCAGCAGTGACCCGGACAGCGACACTGAAGCTTTCTTT. It is translated as CASSDPDSDTEAFF.

In its sample, this clone was seen once. This chain uses TRBV4-1 with TRBJ1-2, with 7 bases fitting TRBD1. Germline V CDR1 and CDR2: MGHRA, YSYEKL. After removal of 2 bases from V and 4 bases from J, the junction contained 4 bases not matched to a gene. The CDR3 is 14 amino acids. The CDR3 DNA follows: TGCGCCAGCAGCCAATCAGGGGGTTCCTATGGCTACACCTTC. Protein sequence: CASSQSGGSYGYTF.

This clone has only a few counts. The V and J genes are TRBV5-1 and TRBJ1-2; 10 bases match TRBD1. The junction had 12 bases not matched to a gene; V was cut back by 3 bases and J by 7 bases. Germline loops: CDR1 SGHRS, CDR2 YFSETQ. The CDR3 sequence is 16 residues long. CDR3 nucleotides: TGCGCCAGCAGCTCCCTTGGTTCGACAGGGGGCGGTGGCTACACCTTC. Translated: CASSSLGSTGGGGYTF.

The V call is TRBV19, the J call TRBJ2-1, with 7 bases lining up with TRBD2. With 0 bases clipped from V and 6 bases from J, the junction kept 14 bases outside the gene matches. The CDR3 is made up of 18 amino acids. Germline-derived CDR1 and CDR2 are LNHDA and SQIVND (reference sequence). CDR3 nucleotide sequence: TGTGCCAGTAGTATAGATCTTGGGACTACATACGAGTCCAATGAGCAGTTCTTC. Translated: CASSIDLGTTYESNEQFF.

The chain links TRBV28 to TRBJ1-2; D is perhaps TRBD1 (5 bases). The ends were cut back, 7 bases at V and 4 bases at J, with 16 bases in the middle. The CDR3 length is 14 residues. CDR1 is MDHEN and CDR2 is SYDVKM in the germline V gene. The CDR3 DNA is TGTGCCAGCACATCCGGGCAGGACATCTATGGCTACACCTTC. This sequence encodes CASTSGQDIYGYTF.

The chain joins TRBV12-3 or TRBV12-4 to TRBJ1-5; D is undetermined. Between the trimmed V and J ends, which lost 6 bases and 9 bases, there was a span of 15 bases. The CDR3 loop spans 13 amino acids. The CDR3 DNA is TGTGCCAGCAGCCCAGAGGCCGGCTCGCCCCAGCATTTT. It specifies CASSPEAGSPQHF.

The V gene is TRBV6-2 or TRBV6-3, the J gene TRBJ1-2; D ambiguous. V was clipped by 3 bases and J by 0 bases, with 11 bases between them. The CDR3 loop spans 15 amino acids. Germline CDR1 MNHEY, CDR2 SVGEGT. The CDR3, as DNA: TGTGCCAGCAGTTATGGGCATACTTCTAACTATGGCTACACCTTC. The encoded protein is CASSYGHTSNYGYTF.

This clone was seen at least ten times. The rearrangement links TRBV19 to TRBJ2-7; D may be TRBD1 or TRBD2 (6 bases each). The CDR3 is made up of 14 amino acids. Trimming removed 0 bases from V and 5 bases from J, with 11 bases in between. Germline V CDR1 and CDR2: LNHDA, SQIVND (reference sequence). CDR3 residues: CASSIDRGLNEQYF. The CDR3 nucleotides read TGTGCCAGTAGTATAGACAGGGGACTCAACGAGCAGTACTTC.

The V gene is TRBV3-1 (or the pseudogene TRBV3-2), the J gene TRBJ2-7; D gene uncertain. There are 13 residues in the CDR3. V was cut by 3 bases and J by 4 bases, with 10 bases left in between. CDR1 and CDR2 (germline): LGHDT, YNNKEL (reference sequence). The CDR3 DNA is TGTGCCAGCAGCCACGGAACACCTTACGAGCAGTACTTC. Encoded protein: CASSHGTPYEQYF.

V gene TRBV4-3 combines with J gene TRBJ1-6; 10 nucleotides agree with TRBD1. The trim removed 0 bases at V and 6 bases at J, leaving 2 bases unmatched. In germline, CDR1 is LGHNA, CDR2 YSLEER. CDR3 length: 16 amino acids. CDR3 loop: CASSQDRDRGNSPLHF. The CDR3 DNA reads as TGCGCCAGCAGCCAAGATCGGGACAGGGGTAATTCACCCCTCCACTTT.

The rearrangement uses TRBV3-1 (or the pseudogene TRBV3-2) and TRBJ2-7, with D perhaps TRBD1 or TRBD2 (5 bases each). The CDR3 contains 13 residues. The V gene lost 3 bases and the J gene lost 4 bases, with 10 bases spanning the gap. Germline values: CDR1 LGHDT, CDR2 YNNKEL (reference sequence). Here the CDR3 reads CASSHPGAYEQYF. For the CDR3, the DNA is TGTGCCAGCAGCCACCCCGGGGCTTACGAGCAGTACTTC.

This clone appeared a few times. The gene calls are TRBV5-1 and TRBJ2-2, with D hard to call. This CDR3 spans 15 amino acids. Trimming shortened V by 5 bases and J by 4 bases, and 15 bases separated the two germline ends. CDR1 and CDR2 (germline): SGHRS, YFSETQ. The CDR3 loop is CASSSEGLGTGELFF. Here the CDR3 DNA reads TGCGCCAGCAGTTCTGAAGGGTTGGGCACCGGGGAGCTGTTTTTT.

This chain connects TRBV3-1 (or the pseudogene TRBV3-2) to TRBJ1-4; D might be TRBD1 (5 bases). CDR1 is LGHDT, CDR2 YNNKEL, per germline (reference sequence). CDR3 length equals 13 residues. V shed 6 bases and J shed 11 bases, with 16 bases lying between them. The CDR3 nucleotides read TGTGCCAGCAGGGACGTTCACGGGGGGAAACTGTTTTTT. This translates into CASRDVHGGKLFF.

The chain combines TRBV9 with TRBJ2-1; D is unresolved. The germline gives CDR1 SGDLS, CDR2 YYNGEE. The CDR3 extends over 12 amino acids. The V and J ends lost 0 bases and 8 bases respectively, with 6 bases between them. The CDR3 loop reads CASSVALHEQFF. Here the CDR3 DNA reads TGTGCCAGCAGCGTAGCTCTCCATGAGCAGTTCTTC. Based on the CDR3 plus reference TRBV9 and TRBJ2-1, the full variable domain is DSGVTQTPKHLITATGQRVTLRCSPRSGDLSVYWYQQSLDQGLQFLIQYYNGEERAKGNILERFSAQQFPDLHSELNLSSLELGDSALYFCASSVALHEQFFGPGTRLTVL.

The chain carries TRBV21-1 and TRBJ1-5; TRBD1 is the table's D call and was not checked against the DNA. TRBV21-1 is a recognized pseudogene. There are 18 residues in the CDR3. CDR3 in DNA: TGTGCCAGCAGTTCCCGAAGACAGGGGGAACGAGGCAATCAGCCCCAGCATTTT. This gives the protein CASSSRRQGERGNQPQHF.

The chain carries TRBV7-2 and TRBJ1-6, with D possibly matching TRBD1 (5 bases). The V end was cut by 5 bases, the J end by 14 bases, with 19 bases between. The CDR3 runs 14 residues. Germline lookup yields CDR1 SGHTA and CDR2 FQGNSA. The CDR3 nucleotides are TGTGCCAGCAGCCAGGACGATAGGTCAGGGACCCTCCACTTT. Its translation: CASSQDDRSGTLHF.

This clone has only one observation. The chain employs TRBV6-5 and TRBJ1-2, with D possibly matching TRBD1 (5 bases). The V end lost 6 bases, the J end lost 4 bases, and 15 bases lay between the germline ends. CDR1 MNHEY and CDR2 SVGAGI come from the germline V gene. The CDR3 contains 14 residues. CDR3 in DNA: TGTGCCAGCAGGGCTTTAGGGGCGCGCTATGGCTACACCTTC. Amino acid sequence: CASRALGARYGYTF.

The chain joins TRBV19 to TRBJ2-3, with D possibly TRBD2 on 5 matching bases. Trimming stripped 1 base from V and 3 bases from J, with 8 bases between. In germline, CDR1 is LNHDA, CDR2 SQIVND (reference sequence). The CDR3 totals 14 residues. This chain's CDR3 is CASSIADSTDTQYF. The DNA of the CDR3 is TGTGCCAGTAGTATAGCGGACTCAACAGATACGCAGTATTTT.

The chain has TRBV7-2 and TRBJ1-3; D possibly corresponds to TRBD1 (6 bases). Germline V gene data show CDR1 as SGHTA and CDR2 as FQGNSA. Trimming shortened V by 3 bases and J by 0 bases, and 12 bases separated the two germline ends. The CDR3 has 16 residues. The CDR3 DNA reads TGTGCCAGCAGCTTGACAGGTCTAATCTCTGGAAACACCATATATTTT. Translating it yields CASSLTGLISGNTIYF.

The chain recombines TRBV28 with TRBJ1-2; no clear D. V dropped 10 bases and J dropped 7 bases, with 16 bases sitting between them. The length of the CDR3 is 12 residues. CDR1 and CDR2 from the germline V gene are MDHEN and SYDVKM. The CDR3 is CATLTVPRGYTF. The CDR3 DNA reads as TGTGCCACTCTCACCGTCCCTCGTGGCTACACCTTC.